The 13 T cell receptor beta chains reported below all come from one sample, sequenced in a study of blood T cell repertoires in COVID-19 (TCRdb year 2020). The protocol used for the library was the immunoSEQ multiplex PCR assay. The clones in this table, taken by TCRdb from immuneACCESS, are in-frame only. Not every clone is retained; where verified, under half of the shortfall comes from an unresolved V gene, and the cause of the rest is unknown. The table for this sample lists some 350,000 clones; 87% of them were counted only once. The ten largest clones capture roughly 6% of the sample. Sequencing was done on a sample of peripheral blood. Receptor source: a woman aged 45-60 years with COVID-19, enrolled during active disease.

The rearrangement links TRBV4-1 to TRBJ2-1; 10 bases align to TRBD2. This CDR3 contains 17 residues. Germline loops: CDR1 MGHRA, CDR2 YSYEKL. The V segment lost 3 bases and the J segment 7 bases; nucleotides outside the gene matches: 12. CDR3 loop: CASSHSGRLAGVNEQFF. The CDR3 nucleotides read TGCGCCAGCAGCCACTCCGGTCGGCTAGCGGGAGTTAATGAGCAGTTCTTC.

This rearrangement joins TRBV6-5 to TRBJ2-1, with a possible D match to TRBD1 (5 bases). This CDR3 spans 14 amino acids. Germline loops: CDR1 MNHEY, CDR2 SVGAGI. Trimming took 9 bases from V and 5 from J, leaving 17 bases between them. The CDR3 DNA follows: TGTGCCAGTAGGCCCCTAGGGGTTAACAATGAGCAGTTCTTC. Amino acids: CASRPLGVNNEQFF.

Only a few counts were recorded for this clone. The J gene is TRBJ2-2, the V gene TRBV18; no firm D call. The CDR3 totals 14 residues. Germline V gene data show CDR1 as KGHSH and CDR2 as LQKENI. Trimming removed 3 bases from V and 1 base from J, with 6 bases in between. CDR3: CASSPLGNTGELFF. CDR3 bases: TGTGCCAGCTCACCTCTAGGGAACACCGGGGAGCTGTTTTTT.

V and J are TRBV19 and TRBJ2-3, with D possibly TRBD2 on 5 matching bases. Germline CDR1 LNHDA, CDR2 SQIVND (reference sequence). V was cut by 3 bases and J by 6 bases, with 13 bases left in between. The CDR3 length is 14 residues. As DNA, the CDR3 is TGTGCCAGTAGTATCCGAGGGTGGGCGGATACGCAGTATTTT. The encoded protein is CASSIRGWADTQYF.

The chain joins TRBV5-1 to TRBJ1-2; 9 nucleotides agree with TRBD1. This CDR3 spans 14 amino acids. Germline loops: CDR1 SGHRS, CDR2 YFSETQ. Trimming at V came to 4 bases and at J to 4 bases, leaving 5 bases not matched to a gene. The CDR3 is CASSPGQGPYGYTF. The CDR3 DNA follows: TGCGCCAGCAGCCCGGGACAGGGACCCTATGGCTACACCTTC.

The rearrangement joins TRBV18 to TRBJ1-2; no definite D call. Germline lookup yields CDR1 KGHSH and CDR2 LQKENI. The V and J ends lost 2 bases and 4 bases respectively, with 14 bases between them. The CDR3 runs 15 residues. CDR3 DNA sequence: TGTGCCAGCTCACCAGGCGGGAGGAGCGGCTATGGCTACACCTTC. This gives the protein CASSPGGRSGYGYTF.

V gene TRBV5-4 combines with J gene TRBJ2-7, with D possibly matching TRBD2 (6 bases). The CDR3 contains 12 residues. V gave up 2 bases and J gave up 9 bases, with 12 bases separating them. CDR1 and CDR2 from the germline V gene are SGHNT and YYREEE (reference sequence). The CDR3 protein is CASSLGGAGQYF. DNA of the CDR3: TGTGCCAGCAGCTTAGGAGGGGCAGGGCAGTACTTC. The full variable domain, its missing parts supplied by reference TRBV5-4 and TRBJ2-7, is ETGVTQSPTHLIKTRGQQVTLRCSSQSGHNTVSWYQQALGQGPQFIFQYYREEENGRGNFPPRFSGLQFPNYSSELNVNALELDDSALYLCASSLGGAGQYFGPGTRLTVT.

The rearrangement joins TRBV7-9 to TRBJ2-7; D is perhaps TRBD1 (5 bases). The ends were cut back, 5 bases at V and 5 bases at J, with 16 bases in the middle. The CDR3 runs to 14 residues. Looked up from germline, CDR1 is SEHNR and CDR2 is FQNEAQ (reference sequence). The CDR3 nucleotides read TGTGCCAGCAGCCTCCGGCAGGGAATCAACGAGCAGTACTTC. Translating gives CASSLRQGINEQYF.

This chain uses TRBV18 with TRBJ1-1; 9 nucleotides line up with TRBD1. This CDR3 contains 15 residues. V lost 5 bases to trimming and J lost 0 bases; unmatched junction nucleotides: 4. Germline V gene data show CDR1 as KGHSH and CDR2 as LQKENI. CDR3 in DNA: TGTGCCAGCTCATCTACAGGGGGCCTGAACACTGAAGCTTTCTTT. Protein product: CASSSTGGLNTEAFF.

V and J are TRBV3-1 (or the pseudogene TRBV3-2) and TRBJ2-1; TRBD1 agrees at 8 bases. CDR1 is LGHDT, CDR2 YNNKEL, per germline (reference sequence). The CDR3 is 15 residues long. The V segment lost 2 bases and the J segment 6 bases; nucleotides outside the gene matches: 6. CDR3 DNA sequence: TGTGCCAGCAGCCAATTCGGACAGGGAGGCAATGAGCAGTTCTTC. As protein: CASSQFGQGGNEQFF.

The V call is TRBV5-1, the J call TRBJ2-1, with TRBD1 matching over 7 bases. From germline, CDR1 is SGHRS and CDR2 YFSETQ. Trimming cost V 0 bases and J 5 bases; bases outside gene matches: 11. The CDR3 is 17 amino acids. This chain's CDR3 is CASSLALTGILDNEQFF. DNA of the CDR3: TGCGCCAGCAGCTTGGCCCTGACAGGGATTTTGGACAATGAGCAGTTCTTC.

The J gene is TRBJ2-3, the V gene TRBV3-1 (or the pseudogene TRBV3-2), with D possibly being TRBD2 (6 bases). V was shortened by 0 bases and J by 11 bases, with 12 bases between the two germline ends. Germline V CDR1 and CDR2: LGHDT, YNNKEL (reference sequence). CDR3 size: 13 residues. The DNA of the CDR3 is TGTGCCAGCAGCCAAGATCGGGCGGGATGGCAGTATTTT. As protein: CASSQDRAGWQYF.

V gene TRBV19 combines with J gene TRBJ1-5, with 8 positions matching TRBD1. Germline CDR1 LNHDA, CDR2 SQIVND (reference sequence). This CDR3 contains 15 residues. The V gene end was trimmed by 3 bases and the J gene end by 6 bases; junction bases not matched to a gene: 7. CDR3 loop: CASSMPDRALQPQHF. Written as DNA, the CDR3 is TGTGCCAGTAGTATGCCGGACAGGGCCCTTCAGCCCCAGCATTTT.